The clone carrying this T cell receptor (beta chain) occurred a few times. Described treatment: oral pan-JAK inhibitor, 5-10 mg twice daily. The investigators collected lesional scalp punch biopsies and peripheral blood from alopecia areata patients. The data originate from a study of CD8+ T cells in alopecia areata. About the research overall: Oral tofacitinib, 5 to 10 mg twice daily, was given in an open-label trial. The SALT score measured affected scalp surface percentage in treated patients. Tofacitinib ran for 6 to 18 months before 6 months off drug.

The CDR3 spans 15 residues. Germline values: CDR1 SGHAT, CDR2 FQNNGV. V lost 6 bases, J lost 4 bases, and 10 bases stayed unmatched. After isolation, RNA underwent reverse transcription to generate cDNA as the sequencing template. The assay was immunoSEQ multiplex PCR, and TCRdb's table has in-frame clones only and misses some. Of about 270,000 clones listed, around 64% are singletons. The genes are TRBV11-2 and TRBJ2-7, with 9 bases lining up with TRBD1. The starting material was CD4+ T cells sorted from blood, obtained at week 52, from a patient treated with tofacitinib. The sequence came from a human donor with alopecia areata. The CDR3 region is CASSYFDRGVYEQYF. Written as DNA, the CDR3 is TGTGCCAGCAGTTACTTCGACAGGGGGGTTTACGAGCAGTACTTC.